The 23 T cell receptor beta chains in this list originate from one sample, sequenced in a study of breast tumors, draining lymph nodes, adjacent tissues. Via MiXCR, TCRdb re-called the multiplex PCR reads, giving one row per CDR3 protein. The table lists approximately 130,000 distinct CDR3 sequences, 21% of them singletons. The lymph nodes were axillary draining lymph nodes from breast cancer patients. The material sequenced was axillary lymph node tissue. These receptors all come from a female donor with breast cancer. Some clones in this sample may be carry-over from other donors' samples.

In this sample, this clonotype turned up a few times. The V and J genes are TRBV30 and TRBJ2-3, with 9 positions matching TRBD2. With 1 base clipped from V and 5 bases from J, the junction kept 7 bases outside the gene matches. The CDR3 runs to 15 residues. Germline V lookup: CDR1 GTSNPN, CDR2 SVGIG (reference sequence). In nucleotides, the CDR3 is TGTGCCTGGAGTGACTTAGCGGGAGACTTAGATACGCAGTATTTT. Protein: CAWSDLAGDLDTQYF.

On this clonotype itself: A much larger clone sits a single nucleotide away, making a read error possible. J is TRBJ2-3 and V is TRBV13; D not resolved. V was trimmed by 5 bases and J by 0 bases, leaving 12 bases between them. The CDR3 is 15 amino acids. Germline values: CDR1 PRHDT, CDR2 FYEKMQ (reference sequence). CDR3 in DNA: TGTGCCAGCAGCACCCATCAATCCAGCACAGATACGCAGTATTTT. It yields the protein CASSTHQSSTDTQYF.

This clonotype has only one observation. A much more abundant neighbour one base away suggests this may be a read error. The chain uses TRBV25-1 and TRBJ2-7; the D gene is possibly TRBD2 (6 bases). Germline V gives CDR1 MGHDK, CDR2 SYGVNS. This CDR3 comprises 16 residues. This CDR3 reads CASSKYTKQGLYEQYF. The CDR3 DNA is TGTGCCAGCAGTAAATACACAAAGCAGGGACTCTACGAGCAGTACTTC.

The gene calls are TRBV12-3 or TRBV12-4 and TRBJ2-6, with 9 positions matching TRBD2. Trimming took 8 bases from V and 2 from J; bases not matched to a gene: 4. CDR3 length equals 15 residues. CDR3 region: CASGLAGPGANVLTF. The CDR3 bases are TGTGCCAGCGGGCTAGCGGGACCTGGGGCCAACGTCCTGACTTTC.

Many counts were recorded for this clonotype. The rearrangement links TRBV10-3 to TRBJ1-5; tentative D call: TRBD1 (5 bases). This CDR3 is built from 14 residues. With 7 bases removed from V and 3 bases from J, the gap between germline ends came to 13 bases. CDR1 and CDR2 (germline): ENHRY, SYGVKD. The CDR3 loop reads CAINDATDNQPQHF. The CDR3 bases are TGTGCCATCAATGATGCGACAGACAATCAGCCCCAGCATTTT.

This clonotype appeared many times. The chain employs TRBV10-1 and TRBJ1-2, with D tentatively TRBD1 (6 bases). Trimming stripped 2 bases from V and 4 bases from J, with 8 bases between. This CDR3 has 13 residues. Germline-derived CDR1 and CDR2 are WNHNN and SYGVQD (reference sequence). CDR3 loop: CASSETRGYGYTF. For the CDR3, the DNA is TGCGCCAGCAGTGAGACCAGGGGCTATGGCTACACCTTC.

This clonotype was recorded at least ten times. The chain is built from TRBV5-6 and TRBJ2-1; D might be TRBD1 (6 bases). Germline V gives CDR1 SGHDT, CDR2 YYEEEE. The length of the CDR3 is 14 residues. The V gene lost 0 bases and the J gene lost 9 bases, with 13 bases spanning the gap. CDR3 bases: TGTGCCAGCAGCTTGGGGACAGCCTCCTCTGAGCAGTTCTTC. Its protein is CASSLGTASSEQFF. Together with reference TRBV5-6 and TRBJ2-1, the CDR3 gives the full variable domain: DAGVTQSPTHLIKTRGQQVTLRCSPKSGHDTVSWYQQALGQGPQFIFQYYEEEERQRGNFPDRFSGHQFPNYSSELNVNALLLGDSALYLCASSLGTASSEQFFGPGTRLTVL.

Concerning this clonotype itself: A much larger clone is a single base away; this may be a read error. The genes are TRBV7-9 and TRBJ2-1; TRBD2 agrees at 8 bases. Germline loops: CDR1 SEHNR, CDR2 FQNEAQ (reference sequence). The CDR3 sequence is 14 residues long. The CDR3 sequence: CTSSSFGTRDEQFF. The CDR3 DNA reads as TGTACCAGCAGCTCTTTCGGGACTAGAGATGAGCAGTTCTTC.

Comments on this clonotype: A much larger clone lies one base from this, so it may be a read error. This likely comes from a read error, as the CDR3 has no conserved phenylalanine or tryptophan at its end. This chain connects TRBV7-6 to TRBJ2-1; weak D call: TRBD2 (6 bases). Per the germline V gene, CDR1 is SGHVS and CDR2 is FNYEAQ. Trimming removed 4 bases from V and 8 bases from J, with 12 bases in between. The CDR3 contains 13 residues. Here the CDR3 reads CASSSSTSYEQFL. For the CDR3, the DNA is TGTGCCAGCAGCTCCTCGACTAGTTATGAGCAGTTCTTA.

This clonotype was found a few times. The genes are TRBV12-3 or TRBV12-4 and TRBJ2-6, with 7 bases matching TRBD2. The V segment lost 3 bases and the J segment 1 base; nucleotides outside the gene matches: 12. This CDR3 contains 19 residues. The CDR3 coding sequence is TGTGCCAGCAGTTTGTGGGGTAGCGGGCCGTCGTCTGGGGCCAACGTCCTGACTTTC. It codes for CASSLWGSGPSSGANVLTF.

This clonotype was seen repeatedly, ten times or more. This sequence joins TRBV20-1 and TRBJ1-5, with a possible D match to TRBD1 (5 bases). Germline-derived CDR1 and CDR2 are DFQATT and SNEGSKA (reference sequence). V shed 2 bases and J shed 6 bases, with 20 bases lying between them. This CDR3 has 16 amino acids. The CDR3 DNA reads as TGCAGTGCTAGACCATCGACAGCAGGATGGGGTCAGCCCCAGCATTTT. Its protein product is CSARPSTAGWGQPQHF.

This clonotype was seen only once. This may arise from a read error, as a much more abundant clone is one base away. The genes are TRBV29-1 and TRBJ2-7, with 7 bases matching TRBD1. The CDR3 spans 11 residues. The germline gives CDR1 SQVTM, CDR2 ANQGSEA. CDR3 DNA: TGCAGCGCGGGACAGTCCTACGGGCAGTACTTC. This gives the protein CSAGQSYGQYF.

This clonotype was observed many times. J is TRBJ2-7 and V is TRBV27; TRBD1 agrees at 11 bases. The CDR3 is 14 residues long. V lost 5 bases, J lost 6 bases, and 6 bases stayed unmatched. CDR1 and CDR2 (germline): MNHEY, SMNVEV (reference sequence). The CDR3 DNA is TGTGCCAGCAGTACAACCGGGACAGGGGGCGAGCAGTACTTC. It codes for CASSTTGTGGEQYF.

This clonotype was observed many times. The chain joins TRBV24-1 to TRBJ2-1; 8 positions agree with TRBD1. From germline, CDR1 is KGHDR and CDR2 SFDVKD. The CDR3 is made up of 14 amino acids. J lost 2 bases, V lost 7 bases, and 3 bases had no gene match. The CDR3 spells CATRGQGAYNEQFF. The CDR3 nucleotides are TGTGCCACCAGAGGACAGGGAGCCTACAATGAGCAGTTCTTC.

There are many counts of this clonotype. The chain recombines TRBV7-8 with TRBJ1-4, with a tentative D call TRBD1 (5 bases). Germline CDR1 and CDR2: SGHVS and FQNEAQ. CDR3 length equals 14 residues. The germline V and J ends were trimmed by 4 bases and 7 bases, with 13 bases remaining between them. CDR3 residues: CASSSPGLGEKLFF. The CDR3 DNA follows: TGTGCCAGCAGCTCTCCGGGACTAGGTGAAAAACTGTTTTTT.

The chain has TRBV28 and TRBJ1-5, with 7 bases lining up with TRBD1. From germline, CDR1 is MDHEN and CDR2 SYDVKM. V lost 3 bases to trimming and J lost 2 bases; unmatched junction nucleotides: 10. The CDR3 consists of 17 residues. CDR3 bases: TGTGCCAGCAGTTTGTTCTACCGGGACAGCGGCAATCAGCCCCAGCATTTT. Protein: CASSLFYRDSGNQPQHF.

Comments on this clonotype: A much more abundant neighbour one base away suggests this may be a read error. The V gene is TRBV12-3 or TRBV12-4, the J gene TRBJ2-5, with D possibly matching TRBD2 (6 bases). This CDR3 comprises 14 residues. CDR3 bases: TGTGCCAGCAGTTTAGCCGGGGGTGGGGAGACCCAGTGCTTC. Protein: CASSLAGGGETQCF.

This clonotype was seen a single time. A much larger clone sits a single nucleotide away, making a read error possible. The rearrangement joins TRBV12-3 or TRBV12-4 to TRBJ2-5; 7 bases fit TRBD1. The CDR3 is 15 amino acids. DNA for the CDR3: TGTGCCAGCAGTATGACAGGGTCCCGCCAAGAGGCCCAGTACTTC. It specifies CASSMTGSRQEAQYF.

The chain is built from TRBV27 and TRBJ1-5, with 7 nucleotides matching TRBD1. Germline V gives CDR1 MNHEY, CDR2 SMNVEV (reference sequence). The CDR3 totals 14 residues. Unmatched junction bases numbered 8, after V lost 5 bases and J lost 7 bases. CDR3 sequence reads: CASSPDRLGQPQHF. The CDR3 region has the DNA TGTGCCAGCAGTCCGGACAGGTTAGGACAGCCCCAGCATTTT.

This clonotype was observed many times. V usage is TRBV20-1 and J usage is TRBJ2-3; TRBD2 matches 8 bases. Germline CDR1 is DFQATT and CDR2 is SNEGSKA (reference sequence). The ends lost 0 bases at V and 0 bases at J; junction bases unmatched: 5. CDR3 size: 16 residues. CDR3: CSARDSERESTDTQYF. The CDR3 DNA reads as TGCAGTGCTAGAGATTCCGAGCGGGAGAGCACAGATACGCAGTATTTT.

In this sample, this clonotype turned up many times. The gene calls are TRBV27 and TRBJ1-5; 7 bases fit TRBD1. The germline CDR1 and CDR2 sequences are MNHEY and SMNVEV (reference sequence). J gave up 2 bases and V 5 bases, and 6 bases lay outside the gene matches. The CDR3 extends over 15 amino acids. CDR3 bases: TGTGCCAGCAGTCCGGGGACAGATGGCAATCAGCCCCAGCATTTT. Translated: CASSPGTDGNQPQHF.

This clonotype was observed at least ten times. The chain uses TRBV4-2 and TRBJ2-3; D is ambiguous. V was shortened by 0 bases and J by 2 bases, with 9 bases between the two germline ends. Germline V gives CDR1 LGHNA, CDR2 YNFKEQ. The CDR3 covers 15 residues. In DNA, the CDR3 is TGTGCCAGCAGCCAAGATAGGCGTATCACAGATACGCAGTATTTT. Amino acid sequence: CASSQDRRITDTQYF.

This clonotype came up many times. The chain has TRBV9 and TRBJ1-6; 8 bases align to TRBD1. Germline V gene lookup returns CDR1 SGDLS and CDR2 YYNGEE. The CDR3 length is 15 residues. After removal of 0 bases from V and 9 bases from J, the junction contained 5 bases not matched to a gene. The CDR3 DNA sequence: TGTGCCAGCAGCGTAGGTAGACAGGGGAGTTCACCCCTCCACTTT. Translation: CASSVGRQGSSPLHF.